Listed below are T cell receptor beta chains from one sample, sequenced in a study of early T cells in non-severe SARS-CoV-2 infection. MiXCR, applied by TCRdb to the 5' RACE reads, yields one record per CDR3 protein. The sample holds 30,000 to 40,000 distinct CDR3 sequences, 5% seen once. The sample was whole blood. These TCRs come from an adult who was a healthcare worker with PCR-confirmed SARS-CoV-2 infection or an uninfected control (not recorded which). CDR3s include the opening cysteine and the closing phenylalanine or tryptophan. A D gene is named only where the DNA matches it firmly. Only some rows state a clone size, as once, few, many or a class for expanded clones.

J	V	size	D	DNA	CDR3
TRBJ2-2	TRBV29-1	NA	NA	TGCAGCGTTGACACCCTGAACACCGGGGAGCTGTTTTTT	CSVDTLNTGELFF
TRBJ2-5	TRBV5-6	many	TRBD2	TGTGCCAGCAGCAAAACTAGCGGGTTGGAGACCCAGTACTTC	CASSKTSGLETQYF
TRBJ2-7	TRBV11-2	few	NA	TGTGCCAGCAGCCGGACAAGCAACTCCTACGAGCAGTACTTC	CASSRTSNSYEQYF
TRBJ2-7	TRBV14	many	NA	TGTGCCAGCAGCCAACGCAGGGACGAGCAGTACTTC	CASSQRRDEQYF
TRBJ1-2	TRBV5-1	many	TRBD1	TGCGCCAGCAGCTCTGGGACAGGCGGTCAATATGGCTACACCTTC	CASSSGTGGQYGYTF
TRBJ1-1	TRBV12-3/TRBV12-4	few	TRBD1	TGTGCCAGCAGTCCCGGACAGGGGAACACTGAAGCTTTCTTT	CASSPGQGNTEAFF
TRBJ1-1	TRBV5-1	NA	NA	TGCGCCAGCAGCTACTGGACCGACCAACCTGAAGCTTTCTTT	CASSYWTDQPEAFF
TRBJ2-5	TRBV25-1	many	NA	TGTGCCAGCATGGCCCCAGATTCGATGGAGACCCAGTACTTC	CASMAPDSMETQYF
TRBJ2-4	TRBV6-2/TRBV6-3	few	NA	TGTGCCAGCAGCTTGGGGGAGAGGAACATTCAGTACTTC	CASSLGERNIQYF
TRBJ1-5	TRBV7-2	NA	NA	TGTGCCAGCAGCAAAACAGGGTTCCATCAGCCCCAGCATTTT	CASSKTGFHQPQHF
TRBJ2-1	TRBV4-3	many	TRBD2	TGCGCCAGCAGCCAAGAAACTAGCGGCTCCTACAATGAGCAGTTCTTC	CASSQETSGSYNEQFF
TRBJ2-6	TRBV7-3	many	NA	TGTGCCAGCAGCCGCGACAGATTGAGCTCTGGGGCCAACGTCCTGACTTTC	CASSRDRLSSGANVLTF
TRBJ1-5	TRBV7-2	NA	NA	TGTGCCAGCAGTTTACTGGGGGGCCTACCTTATCAGCCCCAGCATTTT	CASSLLGGLPYQPQHF
TRBJ2-1	TRBV18	few	TRBD2	TGTGCCAGCTCCCAGGGGACTAGCGGTGGGAGCACACGGTTCTTC	CASSQGTSGGSTRFF
TRBJ2-5	TRBV9	many	NA	TGTGCCAGCAGCGTAGGGGGCCAAGAGACCCAGTACTTC	CASSVGGQETQYF
TRBJ2-3	TRBV5-1	few	TRBD2	TGCGCCAGCAGCTTGTTAGCGGGGCTAGATACGCAGTATTTT	CASSLLAGLDTQYF
TRBJ2-5	TRBV11-2	many	NA	TGTGCCAGCAGCCCCCGGACGCATCCAGAGACCCAGTACTTC	CASSPRTHPETQYF
TRBJ2-5	TRBV3-1	many	NA	TGTGCCAGCAGCCAAGGGGGCAAGGAGACCCAGTACTTC	CASSQGGKETQYF
TRBJ2-2	TRBV29-1	many	NA	TGCAGCGGGACGACCGGGACCTGGAACACCGGGGAGCTGTTTTTT	CSGTTGTWNTGELFF
TRBJ2-2	TRBV27	many	TRBD2	TGTGCCAGCACCCAGCGGGGGGCTCCCGGAACCGGGGAGCTGTTTTTT	CASTQRGAPGTGELFF
TRBJ2-7	TRBV5-1	few	NA	TGCGCCAGCAGCTTGGATGACCCCCGGTCGGGGCAGTACTTC	CASSLDDPRSGQYF
TRBJ1-1	TRBV7-9	many	NA	TGTGCCAGCAGCTTCGGCCAGAGGCTGAACACTGAAGCTTTCTTT	CASSFGQRLNTEAFF
TRBJ2-5	TRBV7-2	NA	NA	TGTGCCAGCAGCTTGTATCAAGAGACCCAGTACTTC	CASSLYQETQYF
TRBJ1-1	TRBV14	many	NA	TGTGCCAGCGCACCAAGGTTGAACACTGAAGCTTTCTTT	CASAPRLNTEAFF
TRBJ2-7	TRBV7-9	NA	NA	TGTGCCAGCAGCCCCAATGGGAGGTCCGACGAGCAGTACTTC	CASSPNGRSDEQYF
TRBJ2-3	TRBV3-1	many	NA	TGTGCCAGCAGCCAAGGGGACTCCCGGAGAGTGCAGTATTTT	CASSQGDSRRVQYF
TRBJ2-2	TRBV7-9	NA	NA	TGTGCCAGCAGCTTTGGAGCGAACACCGGGGAGCTGTTTTTT	CASSFGANTGELFF
TRBJ2-3	TRBV11-2	NA	TRBD2	TGTGCCAGCAGCTGGACTAGCGGGGGCCGAGCAACAGATACGCAGTATTTT	CASSWTSGGRATDTQYF